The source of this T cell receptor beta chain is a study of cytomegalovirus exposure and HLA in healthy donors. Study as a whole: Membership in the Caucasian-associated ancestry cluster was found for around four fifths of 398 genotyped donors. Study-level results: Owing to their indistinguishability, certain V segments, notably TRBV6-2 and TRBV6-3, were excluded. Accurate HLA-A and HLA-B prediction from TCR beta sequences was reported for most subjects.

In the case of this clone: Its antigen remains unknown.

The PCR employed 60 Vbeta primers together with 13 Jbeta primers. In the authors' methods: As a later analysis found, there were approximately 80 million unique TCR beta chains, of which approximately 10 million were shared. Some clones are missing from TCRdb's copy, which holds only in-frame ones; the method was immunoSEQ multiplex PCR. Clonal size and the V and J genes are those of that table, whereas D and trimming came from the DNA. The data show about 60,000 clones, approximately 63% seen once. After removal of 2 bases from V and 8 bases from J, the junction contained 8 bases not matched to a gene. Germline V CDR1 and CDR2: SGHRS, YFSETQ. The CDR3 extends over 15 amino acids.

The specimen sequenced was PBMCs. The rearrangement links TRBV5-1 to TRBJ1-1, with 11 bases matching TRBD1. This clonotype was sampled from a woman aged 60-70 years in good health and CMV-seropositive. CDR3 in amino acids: CASSFEGQGVSEAFF. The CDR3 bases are TGCGCCAGCAGCTTCGAGGGACAGGGGGTCTCCGAAGCTTTCTTT.